This T cell receptor beta chain was documented in a study of regulatory T cells in long-lasting Graves disease. V dropped 4 bases and J dropped 3 bases, with 13 bases sitting between them. Per germline, CDR1 SQVTM and CDR2 ANQGSEA. The CDR3 is 13 residues long. This clonotype was seen a single time. The time point denotes: newly diagnosed GD, antithyroid drugs for less than 3 months. Extracted PBMC RNA gave rise to the TCR library. Libraries of TCR beta came from iRepertoire HTBI primers plus Arm-PCR of CDR3 regions. TCRdb used MiXCR to reprocess the multiplex PCR reads, holding one entry per CDR3 protein. The profile shows approximately 480,000 distinct CDR3 sequences, 15% to 20% of them singletons. These data also featured in a second study, about T cells in Graves' hyperthyroidism and ophthalmopathy.

This sequence joins TRBV29-1 and TRBJ2-7, with D uncertain. The origin of this receptor is a middle-aged man with Graves disease. Sequences were derived from peripheral blood mononuclear cells (PBMCs), sampled at new diagnosis, from a patient treated with antithyroid drugs. The CDR3 DNA reads as TGCAGCGTTGGAAGGGCGGAAAACTACGAGCAGTACTTC. It is translated as CSVGRAENYEQYF.